A selection of T cell receptor beta chains follows, all from one sample in a study of T cell responses to AZD1222 COVID-19 vaccine. Produced via immunoSEQ multiplex PCR; TCRdb's table is partial and in-frame only. The sample records approximately 120,000 clones, roughly 88% being singletons. Material: peripheral blood, obtained on day 0 of MenACWY control vaccination. Source of these receptors: an adult in good health. Each CDR3 is given with its conserved first and last residue. Each record gives: D gene, clone size, J gene, V gene, CDR3 DNA, CDR3 protein. D genes are given only for firm matches. The size field is filled for only some rows; it gives once, few, many or a size class.

>TRBD2|-|TRBJ2-2|TRBV9
TGTGCCAGCAGCCCCCGCGGGGGGGCCGGGGAGCTGTTTTTT
CASSPRGGAGELFF
>-|-|TRBJ2-6|TRBV14
TGTGCCAGCAGGACGCTTGAAAGGGGCTCTGGGGCCAACGTCCTGACTTTC
CASRTLERGSGANVLTF
>-|-|TRBJ1-5|TRBV6-5
TGTGCCAGCAGAGCCGGGACATTTAGCAATCAGCCCCAGCATTTT
CASRAGTFSNQPQHF
>-|-|TRBJ1-2|TRBV7-9
TGTGCCAGCACCGTCTTTGGCTACACCTTC
CASTVFGYTF
>TRBD2|-|TRBJ2-2|TRBV29-1
TGCAGCGTTGGGACTAGCCGGACCGGGGAGCTGTTTTTT
CSVGTSRTGELFF
>-|-|TRBJ2-7|TRBV5-6
TGTGCCAGCAGCTCCCGTTGGGGGAGCGGGTACGAGCAGTACTTC
CASSSRWGSGYEQYF
>-|-|TRBJ2-7|TRBV27
TGTGCCAGCAGTTTTAGTTCGGGGTGGGAGCAGTACTTC
CASSFSSGWEQYF
>TRBD1|-|TRBJ1-2|TRBV10-3
TGTGCCATCAGTGAGTCGATTGGGACAGGGGGCGATGGCTACACCTTC
CAISESIGTGGDGYTF
>-|-|TRBJ1-5|TRBV5-5
TGTGCCAGCAGCTTGGCTGGTGATCAGCCCCAGCATTTT
CASSLAGDQPQHF
>TRBD1|-|TRBJ1-5|TRBV2
TGTGCCAGTGGACAGGGGTCTGAGGATCAGCCCCAGCATTTT
CASGQGSEDQPQHF
>-|-|TRBJ1-1|TRBV6-4
TGTGCCAGCAGTCGACATGCGGTGGGCACTGAAGCTTTCTTT
CASSRHAVGTEAFF
>-|-|TRBJ2-7|TRBV20-1
TGCAGTGAATGCTACGAGCAGTACTTC
CSECYEQYF
>-|-|TRBJ2-1|TRBV7-8
TGTGCCAGCAGCTTAAGGGGTACCGCCTCCTCCTACAATGAGCAGTTCTTC
CASSLRGTASSYNEQFF
>-|once|TRBJ2-7|TRBV6-2/TRBV6-3
TGTGCCAGCAGTTACGGGCAGGGGTCGGCCGAGCAGTACTTC
CASSYGQGSAEQYF
>TRBD2|-|TRBJ2-3|TRBV28
TGTGCCAGCAGTTTGAGGACTAGCGGGGGGGCAGATACGCAGTATTTT
CASSLRTSGGADTQYF
>TRBD1|once|TRBJ2-3|TRBV4-1
TGCGCCAGCAGCCGAGGACAGGGGAGGACAGATACGCAGTATTTT
CASSRGQGRTDTQYF
>-|-|TRBJ2-7|TRBV5-6
TGTGCCAGCAGCTTGGCGGGCAGGTCCTACGAGCAGTACTTC
CASSLAGRSYEQYF
>-|-|TRBJ1-4|TRBV9
TGTGCCAGCAGCGTAGGCTCTACAGGGACTAGTAATGAAAAACTGTTTTTT
CASSVGSTGTSNEKLFF
>-|once|TRBJ2-7|TRBV3-1/TRBV3-2
TGTGCCAGCAGCCCTACTGACGGCCGGTACGAGCAGTACTTC
CASSPTDGRYEQYF
>TRBD2|-|TRBJ2-1|TRBV11-2
TGTGCCAGCAGCTCCCCCGGGACTAGCGGGAGCGGGTATGAGCAGTTCTTC
CASSSPGTSGSGYEQFF
>-|-|TRBJ2-2|TRBV7-3
TGTGCCAGCAGCCCCCTTTGGGGGCGCACGAACACCGGGGAGCTGTTTTTT
CASSPLWGRTNTGELFF